The TCR beta chain under discussion was sequenced for a study of control samples from healthy donors and cancer patients. TCRdb's table, derived via immunoSEQ multiplex PCR, lists solely in-frame clones and lacks some. The sample lists some 120,000 clones, 80% to 95% seen once, with about 9% in the top ten. CDR3 length equals 14 residues. The chain combines TRBV21-1 with TRBJ1-4. TRBV21-1 is described as a pseudogene. The source material was blood. This TCR came from a man aged 18 to 30 in good health. The CDR3 reads CASSKEGGGEKLFF. The CDR3, as DNA: TGTGCCAGCAGCAAAGAGGGGGGTGGGGAAAAACTGTTTTTT.